This is a list of T cell receptor beta chains from one sample in a study of shared clonotypes between healthy human individuals. Libraries were prepared by immunoSEQ multiplex PCR; TCRdb keeps only in-frame clonotypes and omits some of them. The table has about 1.1 million clones, about four fifths seen once. The specimen sequenced was memory CD4+ T cells from PBMCs. The receptors were gathered from a man aged 18 to 29 in good health. Some clones in this sample may be carry-over from other donors' samples. CDR3s include the opening cysteine and the closing phenylalanine or tryptophan. A D gene is named only where the DNA matches it firmly. Expanded clones are given a class, and other clones once, few, many or no size at all.

V gene: TRBV19
clone size: NA
J gene: TRBJ2-7
D gene: TRBD2
CDR3 protein: CASSDPGLAGSYEQYF
CDR3 DNA: TGTGCCAGTAGTGACCCGGGACTAGCGGGTTCCTACGAGCAGTACTTC

V gene: TRBV9
clone size: NA
J gene: TRBJ1-2
D gene: TRBD1
CDR3 protein: CASSVTGDYGYTF
CDR3 DNA: TGTGCCAGCAGCGTAACAGGGGACTATGGCTACACCTTC

V gene: TRBV28
clone size: NA
J gene: TRBJ1-1
D gene: NA
CDR3 protein: CASSFRGAGVNTEAFF
CDR3 DNA: TGTGCCAGCAGCTTCCGGGGGGCAGGGGTGAACACTGAAGCTTTCTTT

V gene: TRBV5-1
clone size: many
J gene: TRBJ2-7
D gene: TRBD2
CDR3 protein: CASSLGSREGPMGNEQYF
CDR3 DNA: TGCGCCAGCAGCTTGGGCTCAAGGGAGGGCCCGATGGGCAACGAGCAGTACTTC

V gene: TRBV6-5
clone size: NA
J gene: TRBJ1-1
D gene: NA
CDR3 protein: CASSGRTFGTEAFF
CDR3 DNA: TGTGCCAGCAGTGGCAGGACCTTCGGTACTGAAGCTTTCTTT

V gene: TRBV30
clone size: NA
J gene: TRBJ1-6
D gene: TRBD1
CDR3 protein: CAWSVPDRANSPLHF
CDR3 DNA: TGTGCCTGGAGTGTACCGGACAGGGCCAATTCACCCCTCCACTTT

V gene: TRBV2
clone size: NA
J gene: TRBJ2-7
D gene: NA
CDR3 protein: CASRLSPEQYF
CDR3 DNA: TGTGCCAGCAGACTGAGCCCCGAGCAGTACTTC

V gene: TRBV7-7
clone size: NA
J gene: TRBJ2-3
D gene: NA
CDR3 protein: CASSPDTWADTQYF
CDR3 DNA: TGTGCCAGCAGCCCGGACACTTGGGCAGATACGCAGTATTTT

V gene: TRBV11-2
clone size: once
J gene: TRBJ2-3
D gene: NA
CDR3 protein: CASSPRTSTDTQYF
CDR3 DNA: TGTGCCAGCAGCCCGCGGACTTCCACAGATACGCAGTATTTT

V gene: TRBV5-4
clone size: NA
J gene: TRBJ1-4
D gene: TRBD1
CDR3 protein: CASSRTGGAEKLFF
CDR3 DNA: TGTGCCAGCAGCCGGACAGGAGGGGCCGAAAAACTGTTTTTT

V gene: TRBV9
clone size: NA
J gene: TRBJ2-1
D gene: TRBD2
CDR3 protein: CASSVSASGGGEQFF
CDR3 DNA: TGTGCCAGCAGCGTGTCGGCTAGCGGGGGCGGAGAGCAGTTCTTC

V gene: TRBV7-6
clone size: NA
J gene: TRBJ2-2
D gene: NA
CDR3 protein: CASSLAFEKNTGELFF
CDR3 DNA: TGTGCCAGCAGCTTAGCGTTCGAGAAGAACACCGGGGAGCTGTTTTTT

V gene: TRBV28
clone size: NA
J gene: TRBJ2-7
D gene: NA
CDR3 protein: CASTLPSSYEQYF
CDR3 DNA: TGTGCCAGCACCTTGCCGAGCTCCTACGAGCAGTACTTC

V gene: TRBV9
clone size: NA
J gene: TRBJ2-5
D gene: TRBD2
CDR3 protein: CASSRTLRGGTQYF
CDR3 DNA: TGTGCCAGCAGCCGTACCCTTCGGGGGGGGACCCAGTACTTC

V gene: TRBV10-3
clone size: NA
J gene: TRBJ2-3
D gene: NA
CDR3 protein: CAISESGAVGTDTQYF
CDR3 DNA: TGTGCCATCAGTGAGTCGGGGGCTGTCGGCACAGATACGCAGTATTTT